Here is one TCR beta chain with its context. What this receptor recognizes is not known. Nothing much larger sits one base from this clone, and base qualities are not available. The data were taken from a study of blood T cell repertoires in COVID-19 (dated by TCRdb to 2020 to 2022). Looking at the study overall: The collaborator samples originated in the United States, Italy and Spain and spanned the acute and convalescent phases of COVID-19. A freely available public database, intended as a resource for researchers studying the immune response to SARS-CoV-2, is where the repertoires were released. Nearly every sample came with metadata listing a de-identified subject ID, COVID-19 status, age in years and sex. Where available, HLA class I and class II types were obtained from metadata supplied by the sample provider rather than from assay-based typing. The samples were drawn from two sources: the first 160 participants of the ongoing ImmuneRACE study, and 1,000 to 1,500 subjects contributed by 6 global collaborators. Deeply sampled blood TCRbeta repertoires from subjects exposed to, actively infected with, or recovered from COVID-19 were included in the dataset. The prospective study material was composed of cDNA or gDNA derived from T cells, B-cell-depleted T cells, or PBMCs. General study outcomes and caveats: The quantity of clinical and demographic metadata differed by source and by participant and was supplied without curation.

The immunoSEQ Assay, a bias-controlled multiplex PCR, was used to amplify TCRbeta CDR3 regions from genomic DNA. In the original analysis: Nucleated cell counts per sample were estimated from amplification of reference gene primers within the assay. Sequence reads were collapsed and filtered to measure the absolute abundance of every unique TCRbeta CDR3 rearrangement. For each sample, productive Simpson clonality was calculated by taking the square root of Simpson's diversity index across productive rearrangements. Imported from immuneACCESS, the table was reduced by TCRdb to in-frame sequences with V and J called. These copies leave out some clones; in studies compared against another copy, an unresolved V gene accounts for under half, and the cause of the remainder is not known. The V and J calls and clone size were taken over from that table, and D and trimming were inferred from the DNA. Recorded for this sample are 200,000 to 250,000 clones; 86% of them occurred a single time. Of the sample, 6.2% falls within the top ten clones.

CDR1 and CDR2 are read off the germline V gene as MDHEN and SYDVKM. Deletion took 4 bases off V and 9 bases off J, with a span of 13 bases between the germline ends. Spanning cysteine to phenylalanine, the CDR3 consists of 13 amino acids. CDR3 DNA only is kept here, 39 bases in frame from base 1. Collaborating institutions collected whole blood in K2EDTA tubes following their own protocols. Collaborator samples were shipped for TCRbeta analysis as frozen whole blood, isolated PBMCs, or DNA extracted from either sample type. The sequence was obtained from a man aged 55 to 69 with acute or convalescent COVID-19. The chain uses TRBV28 and TRBJ2-1; a tentative D call is TRBD2 (5 bases match). The sequencing sample was made of peripheral blood. The CDR3 has the sequence CASSWASFSEQFF. The DNA sequence is given as TGTGCCAGCAGTTGGGCTAGCTTCAGTGAGCAGTTCTTC.